This T cell receptor beta chain was sequenced during a study of blood T cell repertoires in COVID-19. Study summary: Sites across the United States, Italy and Spain contributed samples from acute and convalescent COVID-19. Sources were T cells, B-cell-depleted T cells, or PBMCs; the material itself was cDNA or gDNA.

The length of the CDR3 is 17 residues. Germline values: CDR1 GTSNPN, CDR2 SVGIG (reference sequence). The V gene end was trimmed by 0 bases and the J gene end by 6 bases; junction bases not matched to a gene: 13. Per the study methods: Amplifying reference gene primers gave estimates of nucleated cell counts. Clones were read by immunoSEQ multiplex PCR, and TCRdb kept only the in-frame ones, dropping some. That table furnishes V, J and clone size, whereas the DNA furnished D and trimming. This table holds 95,000 to 120,000 clones, over 80% found once. V usage is TRBV30 and J usage is TRBJ2-1; 8 nucleotides match TRBD2. The TCR originated in a woman aged 70 to 79 with acute or convalescent COVID-19. The sample consisted of peripheral blood. The CDR3: CAWSVDVGSGSGNEQFF. The CDR3 DNA sequence: TGTGCCTGGAGTGTGGATGTGGGGAGCGGGAGTGGCAATGAGCAGTTCTTC.